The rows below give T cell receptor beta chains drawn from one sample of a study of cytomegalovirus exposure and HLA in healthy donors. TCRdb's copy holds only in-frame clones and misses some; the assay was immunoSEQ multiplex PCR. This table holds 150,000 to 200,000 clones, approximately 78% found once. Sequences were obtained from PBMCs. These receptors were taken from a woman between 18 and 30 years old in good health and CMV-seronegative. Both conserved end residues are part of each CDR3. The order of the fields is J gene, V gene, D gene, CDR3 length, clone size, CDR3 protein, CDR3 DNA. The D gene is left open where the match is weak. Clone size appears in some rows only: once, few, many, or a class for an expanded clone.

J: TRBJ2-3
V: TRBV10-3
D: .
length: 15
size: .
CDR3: CAISFGTHSTDTQYF
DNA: TGTGCCATCAGTTTCGGGACTCATAGCACAGATACGCAGTATTTT

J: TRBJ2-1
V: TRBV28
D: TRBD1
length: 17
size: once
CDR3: CASSGSRDRGSYNEQFF
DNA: TGTGCCAGCAGTGGATCCCGGGACAGGGGATCCTACAATGAGCAGTTCTTC

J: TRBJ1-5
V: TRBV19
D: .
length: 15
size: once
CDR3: CASSIPYGSNQPQHF
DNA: TGTGCCAGTAGTATCCCGTATGGCAGCAATCAGCCCCAGCATTTT

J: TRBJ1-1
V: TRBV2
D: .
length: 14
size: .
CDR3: CASRATTEGASAFF
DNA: TGTGCCAGCAGGGCAACTACCGAAGGGGCCTCGGCTTTCTTT

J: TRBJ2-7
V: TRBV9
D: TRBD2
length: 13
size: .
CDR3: CASSVEGGGGQYF
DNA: TGTGCCAGCAGCGTAGAGGGTGGGGGGGGGCAGTACTTC

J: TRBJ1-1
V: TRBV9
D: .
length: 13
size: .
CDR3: CASSAQGDTEAFF
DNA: TGTGCCAGCAGCGCGCAAGGGGACACTGAAGCTTTCTTT

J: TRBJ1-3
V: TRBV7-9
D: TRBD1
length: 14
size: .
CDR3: CASTDRGPGNTIYF
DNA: TGTGCCAGCACCGACAGGGGGCCGGGAAACACCATATATTTT

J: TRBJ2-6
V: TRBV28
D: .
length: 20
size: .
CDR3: CASSLLQGVYSFSGANVLTF
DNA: TGTGCCAGCAGCCTCCTACAGGGTGTTTACTCCTTCTCTGGGGCCAACGTCCTGACTTTC

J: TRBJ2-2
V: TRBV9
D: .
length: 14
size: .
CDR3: CASRNGENTGELFF
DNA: TGTGCCAGCAGAAACGGGGAGAACACCGGGGAGCTGTTTTTT

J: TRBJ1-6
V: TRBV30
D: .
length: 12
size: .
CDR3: CAWETNNSPLHF
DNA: TGTGCCTGGGAAACTAATAATTCACCCCTCCACTTT

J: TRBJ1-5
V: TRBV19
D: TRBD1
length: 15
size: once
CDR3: CASLRGTGGNQPQHF
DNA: TGTGCCTCTCTTAGGGGAACAGGGGGAAATCAGCCCCAGCATTTT

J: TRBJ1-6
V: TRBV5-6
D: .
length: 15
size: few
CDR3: CASSHTRWGDSPLHF
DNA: TGTGCCAGCAGCCACACTCGCTGGGGAGATTCACCCCTCCACTTT

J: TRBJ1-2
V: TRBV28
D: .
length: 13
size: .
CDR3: CASSSPGRDGYTF
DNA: TGTGCCAGCAGTTCTCCCGGGAGGGATGGCTACACCTTC

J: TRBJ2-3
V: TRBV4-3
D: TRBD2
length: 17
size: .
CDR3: CASSQGPSGSSTDTQYF
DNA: TGCGCCAGCAGCCAAGGCCCTAGCGGGTCTAGCACAGATACGCAGTATTTT

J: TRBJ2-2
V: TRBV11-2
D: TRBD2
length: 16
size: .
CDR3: CASSLRAGGGPGELFF
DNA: TGTGCCAGCAGCTTACGTGCGGGAGGTGGTCCCGGGGAGCTGTTTTTT

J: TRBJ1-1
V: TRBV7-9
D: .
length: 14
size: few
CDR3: CASSPLRRDTEAFF
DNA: TGTGCCAGCAGCCCCCTCCGGAGGGACACTGAAGCTTTCTTT

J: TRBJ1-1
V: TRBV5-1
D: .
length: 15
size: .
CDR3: CASSAGQHTNTEAFF
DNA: TGCGCCAGCAGCGCTGGACAGCACACGAACACTGAAGCTTTCTTT

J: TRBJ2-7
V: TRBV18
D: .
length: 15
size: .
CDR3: CASSRSRTESYEQYF
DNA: TGTGCCAGCTCACGGAGCCGGACAGAGTCCTACGAGCAGTACTTC

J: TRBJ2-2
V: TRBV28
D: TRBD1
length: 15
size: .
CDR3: CASSLLGGVTGELFF
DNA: TGTGCCAGCAGTTTATTAGGGGGCGTGACCGGGGAGCTGTTTTTT

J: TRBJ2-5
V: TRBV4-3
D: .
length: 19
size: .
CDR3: CASSQDLVVGSGDAETQYF
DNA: TGCGCCAGCAGCCAAGATTTGGTCGTAGGTAGCGGTGATGCGGAGACCCAGTACTTC

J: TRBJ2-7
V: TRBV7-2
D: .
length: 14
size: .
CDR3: CASSSPLQGHEQYF
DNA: TGTGCCAGCAGCTCTCCGCTACAGGGCCACGAGCAGTACTTC

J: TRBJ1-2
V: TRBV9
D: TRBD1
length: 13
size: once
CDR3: CASSGDRGGGYTF
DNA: TGTGCCAGCAGCGGGGACAGGGGTGGAGGCTACACCTTC

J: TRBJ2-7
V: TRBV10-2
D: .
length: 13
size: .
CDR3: CASSVGVGYEQYF
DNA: TGCGCCAGCAGTGTCGGTGTTGGCTACGAGCAGTACTTC

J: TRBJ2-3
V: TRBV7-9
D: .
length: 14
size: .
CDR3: CASSDPGRTDTQYF
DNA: TGTGCCAGCAGCGATCCAGGGCGCACAGATACGCAGTATTTT

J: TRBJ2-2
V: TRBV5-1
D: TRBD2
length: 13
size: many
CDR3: CASSLDVGGWLFF
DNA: TGCGCCAGCAGCTTGGATGTGGGAGGGTGGCTGTTTTTT

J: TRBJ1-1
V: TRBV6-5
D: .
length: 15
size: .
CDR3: CASNPGRGGYTEAFF
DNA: TGTGCCAGCAACCCGGGACGGGGAGGATACACTGAAGCTTTCTTT

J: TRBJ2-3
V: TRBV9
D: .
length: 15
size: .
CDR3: CASSVDSGYTDTQYF
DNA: TGTGCCAGCAGCGTAGATAGCGGATACACAGATACGCAGTATTTT

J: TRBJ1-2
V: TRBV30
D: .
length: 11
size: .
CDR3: CAWSGGYGYTF
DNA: TGTGCCTGGTCCGGAGGCTATGGCTACACCTTC

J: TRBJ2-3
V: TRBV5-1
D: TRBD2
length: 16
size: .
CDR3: CASSQGTSGSTDTQYF
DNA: TGCGCCAGCAGCCAGGGGACTAGCGGTAGCACAGATACGCAGTATTTT

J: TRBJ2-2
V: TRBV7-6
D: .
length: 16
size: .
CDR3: CASSGRDWASTGELFF
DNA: TGTGCCAGCAGCGGCCGGGACTGGGCCTCTACCGGGGAGCTGTTTTTT

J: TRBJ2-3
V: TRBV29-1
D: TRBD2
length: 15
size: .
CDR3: CSVPRTSGRGDTQYF
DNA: TGCAGCGTCCCGAGGACTAGCGGGAGAGGAGATACGCAGTATTTT

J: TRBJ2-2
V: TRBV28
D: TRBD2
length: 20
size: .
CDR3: CASSSDRAGLAGVGTGELFF
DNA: TGTGCCAGCAGTTCGGACAGGGCAGGACTAGCGGGAGTCGGCACCGGGGAGCTGTTTTTT

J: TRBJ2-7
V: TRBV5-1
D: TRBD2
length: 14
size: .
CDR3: CASSWPSGSPEQYF
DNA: TGCGCCAGCAGTTGGCCTAGCGGGAGTCCCGAGCAGTACTTC

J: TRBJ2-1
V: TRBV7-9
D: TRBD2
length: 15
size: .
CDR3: CASSGSGSMVNEQFF
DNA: TGTGCCAGCAGCGGGAGCGGGAGCATGGTGAATGAGCAGTTCTTC

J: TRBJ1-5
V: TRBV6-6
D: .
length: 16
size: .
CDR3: CASSYNWGYSNQPQHF
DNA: TGTGCCAGCAGTTACAATTGGGGCTATAGCAATCAGCCCCAGCATTTT

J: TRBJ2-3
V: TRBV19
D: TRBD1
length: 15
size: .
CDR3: CASSTTGGWTDTQYF
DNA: TGTGCCAGTAGTACGACAGGGGGGTGGACAGATACGCAGTATTTT

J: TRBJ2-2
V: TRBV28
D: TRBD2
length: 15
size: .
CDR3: CASSERERHTGELFF
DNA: TGTGCCAGCAGTGAGCGGGAGAGACACACCGGGGAGCTGTTTTTT

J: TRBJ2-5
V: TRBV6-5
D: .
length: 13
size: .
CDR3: CASSYETFSEQYF
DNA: TGTGCCAGCAGTTACGAGACCTTCTCGGAGCAGTACTTC

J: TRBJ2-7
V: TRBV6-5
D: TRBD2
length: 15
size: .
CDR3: CASSYSREGRNEQYF
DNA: TGTGCCAGCAGTTACTCGCGGGAGGGCCGCAACGAGCAGTACTTC

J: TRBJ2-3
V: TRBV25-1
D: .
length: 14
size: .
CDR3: CASSDGQGTDTQYF
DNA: TGTGCCAGCAGTGATGGTCAGGGTACAGATACGCAGTATTTT

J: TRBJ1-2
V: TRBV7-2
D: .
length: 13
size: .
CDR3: CASSSTYNYGYTF
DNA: TGTGCCAGCAGTTCGACTTATAACTATGGCTACACCTTC

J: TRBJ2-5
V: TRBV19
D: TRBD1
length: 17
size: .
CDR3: CASSIGADRGIQETQYF
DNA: TGTGCCAGTAGTATAGGGGCGGACAGGGGGATTCAAGAGACCCAGTACTTC

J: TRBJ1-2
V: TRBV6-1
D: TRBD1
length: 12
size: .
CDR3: CASGQGVGGYTF
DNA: TGTGCCAGCGGCCAGGGGGTTGGAGGCTACACCTTC

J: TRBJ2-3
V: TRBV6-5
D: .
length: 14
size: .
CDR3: CASSQGGEEDTQYF
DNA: TGTGCCAGCAGTCAGGGGGGCGAGGAAGATACGCAGTATTTT

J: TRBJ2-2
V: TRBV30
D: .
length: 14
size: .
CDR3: CAWSVRGNTGELFF
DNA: TGTGCCTGGAGTGTCCGGGGAAACACCGGGGAGCTGTTTTTT